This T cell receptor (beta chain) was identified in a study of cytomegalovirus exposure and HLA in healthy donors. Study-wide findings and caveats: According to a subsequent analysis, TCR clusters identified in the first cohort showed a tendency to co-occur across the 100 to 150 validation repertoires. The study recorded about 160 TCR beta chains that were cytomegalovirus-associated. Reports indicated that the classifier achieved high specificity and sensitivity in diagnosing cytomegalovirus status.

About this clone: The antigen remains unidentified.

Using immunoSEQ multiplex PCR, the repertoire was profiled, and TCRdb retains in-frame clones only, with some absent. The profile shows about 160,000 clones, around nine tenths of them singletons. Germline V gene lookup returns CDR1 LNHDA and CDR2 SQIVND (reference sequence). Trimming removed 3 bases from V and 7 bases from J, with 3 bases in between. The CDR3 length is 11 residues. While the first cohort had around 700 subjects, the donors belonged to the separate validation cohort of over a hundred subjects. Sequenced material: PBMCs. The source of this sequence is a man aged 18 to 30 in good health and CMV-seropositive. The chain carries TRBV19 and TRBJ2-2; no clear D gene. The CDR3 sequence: CASSINGELFF. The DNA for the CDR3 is TGTGCCAGTAGTATTAACGGGGAGCTGTTTTTT. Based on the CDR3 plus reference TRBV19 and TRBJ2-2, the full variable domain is DGGITQSPKYLFRKEGQNVTLSCEQNLNHDAMYWYRQDPGQGLRLIYYSQIVNDFQKGDIAEGYSVSREKKESFPLTVTSAQKNPTAFYLCASSINGELFFGEGSRLTVL.